The clone carrying this T cell receptor (beta chain) was recorded many times. The antigen is undetermined. An end of the junction does not agree with germline; a read error may underlie this. This entry belongs to a study of prognosis after radiotherapy for stage I lung cancer. Study information: The study delivered radiotherapy as SBRT in 3 to 5 fractions, with a biologically effective dose of at least 100 Gy.

General observations from the study: Reduced unique TCR clone counts were recorded after stereotactic body radiation therapy, with a median of about 9,700 versus 6,500. Any tumor specificity that the expanded TCR clones may have had was not determined.

The length of the CDR3 is 13 residues. Germline V CDR1 and CDR2: SNHLY, FYNNEI. Genomic DNA was subjected to two-round multiplex PCR for amplification of TCR beta CDR3. Gene-specific TRBV and TRBJ primers were used in PCR round one. TCRdb recomputed calls from the multiplex PCR reads with MiXCR, one row per CDR3 protein. The sample consists of about 20,000 distinct CDR3 sequences, roughly two fifths of them appearing once. This specimen was PBMCs, taken before or after stereotactic body radiation therapy (not recorded which). The source is a donor aged 50 or older with non-small cell lung cancer. The chain uses TRBV2 and TRBJ2-7; 10 bases agree with TRBD2. In DNA form, the CDR3 reads TGTGCGAGCAAGCGGGGGGGGGTCTACGAGCAGTACTTC. The encoded protein is CASKRGGVYEQYF.